The entry below gives a single T cell receptor (beta chain) sequence along with its context. The data were taken from a study of T cell repertoires in cytomegalovirus infection. CDR1 and CDR2 (germline): SNHLY, FYNNEI. The CDR3 has 13 amino acids. The V end was cut by 5 bases, the J end by 4 bases, with 11 bases between. TCRdb processed the reads anew with MiXCR; each CDR3 protein has one entry. The data show about 450,000 distinct CDR3 sequences, around 32% seen once. The sequence derives from a human donor in good health (CMV status not recorded). Some clones in this sample may be carry-over from other donors' samples. The sequenced sample was PBMCs. The genes are TRBV2 and TRBJ1-1, with D uncertain. The CDR3 reads CASSQDQATEAFF. For the CDR3, the DNA is TGTGCCAGCAGTCAAGACCAAGCCACTGAAGCTTTCTTT. The variable domain in full, with the rest retrieved from reference TRBV2 and TRBJ1-1, is EPEVTQTPSHQVTQMGQEVILRCVPISNHLYFYWYRQILGQKVEFLVSFYNNEISEKSEIFDDQFSVERPDGSNFTLKIRSTKLEDSAMYFCASSQDQATEAFFGQGTRLTVV.